This TCR beta chain originates from a study of CD8+CD57+ T cells in acquired aplastic anemia. Study details: Recorded DNA amounts for sorted CD4+ and CD8+ cells had an average of 3.2 ug.

CDR3 length: 12 residues. Germline loops: CDR1 LNHDA, CDR2 SQIVND (reference sequence). This clonotype was seen just once. What it binds is unknown. Sequence at one end of the junction differs from germline and may be a read error. Patients chosen for sequencing had shown CD8+CD57+ cell expansion by flow cytometry. Researchers used genomic DNA as the template to profile TCR beta VDJ and CDR3. TCRdb reanalysed the reads using MiXCR and keeps one entry per CDR3 protein. The sample shows more than 95,000 distinct CDR3 sequences, about 40% of them seen only once. Study-level results: Patient and control CD8+ Simpson's diversity was not significantly different.

This TCR was recovered from a human donor with aplastic anemia. The sequencing sample was made of sorted CD4+, CD8+, or CD8+CD57+ T cells (not recorded which) from PBMCs. J is TRBJ1-5 and V is TRBV19; TRBD1 agrees at 7 bases. CDR3 protein: CASSPHRGRPAF. In nucleotides, the CDR3 is TGTGCCAGTAGCCCTCACAGGGGCCGCCCCGCTTTT. The variable domain in full, with the rest retrieved from reference TRBV19 and TRBJ1-5, is DGGITQSPKYLFRKEGQNVTLSCEQNLNHDAMYWYRQDPGQGLRLIYYSQIVNDFQKGDIAEGYSVSREKKESFPLTVTSAQKNPTAFYLCASSPHRGRPAFGDGTRLSIL.